The 26 T cell receptor beta chains below come from one sample, sequenced in a study of T cell responses to AZD1222 COVID-19 vaccine (dated by TCRdb to about 2021). Libraries were built with the immunoSEQ multiplex PCR assay. Not all clones reach the TCRdb copy of this immuneACCESS table, which keeps in-frame sequences only. Checked studies attribute under half of the gap to unresolved V genes and leave the rest unexplained. The sample has approximately 210,000 clones on record, approximately 94% of them singletons. Around 1.7% of the sample is taken by the ten largest. This sample's time point label indicates: about 28 days (+/-7) after the second vaccine dose. The treatment or condition label on this specimen signifies: meningococcal conjugate vaccine given as trial control. This specimen consisted of peripheral blood, obtained 28 days after the second dose of the MenACWY control vaccine. The receptor set was obtained from an adult who received the MenACWY meningococcal vaccine as a control.

This rearrangement joins TRBV27 to TRBJ2-7, with 11 bases matching TRBD2. The CDR3 totals 15 residues. Trimming cost V 4 bases and J 7 bases; bases outside gene matches: 9. The germline V gene has CDR1 MNHEY and CDR2 SMNVEV (reference sequence). CDR3 bases: TGTGCCAGCAGTTGGGTAGCGGGAGGGCCGGGAGAGCAGTACTTC. Its translation is CASSWVAGGPGEQYF.

V and J are TRBV30 and TRBJ2-3; D may be TRBD2 (5 bases). Trimming took 0 bases from V and 0 from J, leaving 10 bases between them. Germline-derived CDR1 and CDR2 are GTSNPN and SVGIG (reference sequence). This CDR3 region has 15 residues. The CDR3 loop reads CAWSVGGGSTDTQYF. CDR3 nucleotide sequence: TGTGCCTGGAGTGTTGGAGGCGGGAGCACAGATACGCAGTATTTT.

This chain links TRBV5-1 with TRBJ2-3, with D perhaps being TRBD1 or TRBD2 (5 bases each). Germline-derived CDR1 and CDR2 are SGHRS and YFSETQ. V dropped 7 bases and J dropped 2 bases, with 14 bases sitting between them. The length of the CDR3 is 14 residues. This CDR3 is CASGSGTDTDTQYF. In nucleotides, the CDR3 is TGCGCCAGCGGCAGTGGGACGGACACAGATACGCAGTATTTT.

The chain uses TRBV5-5 and TRBJ2-3; TRBD1 is a possible D gene (6 bases). The ends were cut back, 1 base at V and 0 bases at J, with 15 bases in the middle. Germline CDR1 and CDR2: SGHKS and YYEKEE (reference sequence). The CDR3 consists of 17 residues. In DNA form, the CDR3 reads TGTGCCAGCAGCTTGCAGGACAGCATAGGCAGCACAGATACGCAGTATTTT. Its protein is CASSLQDSIGSTDTQYF.

The J gene is TRBJ2-1, the V gene TRBV7-3; 8 bases agree with TRBD2. CDR1 and CDR2 (germline): SGHTA, FQGTGA. This CDR3 has 16 amino acids. The trim removed 0 bases at V and 6 bases at J, leaving 7 bases unmatched. The CDR3 DNA follows: TGTGCCAGCAGCTTAACAAAACGGGGGGGCCTCAATGAGCAGTTCTTC. Encoded protein: CASSLTKRGGLNEQFF.

CDR3 sequence (DNA): TGTGCCAGCAGCCTAGCGGGAGGGGACTACAATGAGCAGTTCTTC. Translating it yields CASSLAGGDYNEQFF. The chain has TRBV9 and TRBJ2-1, with 12 bases aligning to TRBD2. Germline V gene sequence: CDR1 SGDLS, CDR2 YYNGEE. Germline trimming cut 4 bases from V and 3 bases from J; bases unmatched to any gene: 2. The length of the CDR3 is 15 residues.

V usage is TRBV7-9 and J usage is TRBJ2-7; 9 bases are shared with TRBD1. Germline V CDR1 and CDR2: SEHNR, FQNEAQ (reference sequence). Germline trimming cut 5 bases from V and 5 bases from J; bases unmatched to any gene: 7. The CDR3 loop spans 14 amino acids. The CDR3 reads CASSVGQGKDEQYF. The CDR3 DNA reads TGTGCCAGCAGCGTAGGACAGGGGAAGGACGAGCAGTACTTC. Filled out from reference TRBV7-9 and TRBJ2-7, the complete variable domain reads DTGVSQNPRHKITKRGQNVTFRCDPISEHNRLYWYRQTLGQGPEFLTYFQNEAQLEKSRLLSDRFSAERPKGSFSTLEIQRTEQGDSAMYLCASSVGQGKDEQYFGPGTRLTVT.

The J gene is TRBJ2-1, the V gene TRBV5-4, with D hard to call. The germline gives CDR1 SGHNT, CDR2 YYREEE (reference sequence). V lost 2 bases and J 3 bases, leaving 6 bases between the germline ends. This CDR3 spans 13 amino acids. For the CDR3, the DNA is TGTGCCAGCAGCTTCCCTCACTACAATGAGCAGTTCTTC. Protein: CASSFPHYNEQFF.

The CDR3 sequence is CASSLQSLNTEAFF. The CDR3 nucleotides read TGTGCCAGCAGCTTACAGAGTTTGAACACTGAAGCTTTCTTT. The chain recombines TRBV5-5 with TRBJ1-1; D is ambiguous. V dropped 2 bases and J dropped 0 bases, with 8 bases sitting between them. There are 14 residues in the CDR3. Per the germline V gene, CDR1 is SGHKS and CDR2 is YYEKEE (reference sequence).

The chain employs TRBV10-3 and TRBJ2-3; 9 bases are shared with TRBD2. V was clipped by 3 bases and J by 2 bases; unmatched bases: 6. CDR3 length: 16 amino acids. The germline V gene has CDR1 ENHRY and CDR2 SYGVKD. The CDR3 is CAISEGLAGTTDTQYF. CDR3 in DNA: TGTGCCATCAGTGAAGGGCTAGCGGGAACCACAGATACGCAGTATTTT.

The chain has TRBV5-1 and TRBJ2-7; no clear D gene. Germline V gene lookup returns CDR1 SGHRS and CDR2 YFSETQ. Trimming shortened V by 2 bases and J by 3 bases, and 12 bases separated the two germline ends. CDR3 length equals 14 residues. In DNA, the CDR3 is TGCGCCAGCAGCTTTAGTACAGACCTCTACGAGCAGTACTTC. It specifies CASSFSTDLYEQYF.

The chain carries TRBV6-2 or TRBV6-3 and TRBJ2-3; no definite D call. The CDR3 loop spans 14 amino acids. Germline V CDR1 and CDR2: MNHEY, SVGEGT. Trimming left V 2 bases short and J 2 bases short, with 8 bases between. The CDR3 nucleotides are TGTGCCAGCAGTTACATTGCGGTCACAGATACGCAGTATTTT. As protein: CASSYIAVTDTQYF.

The chain combines TRBV19 with TRBJ1-1, with D uncertain. The length of the CDR3 is 14 residues. Germline CDR1 LNHDA, CDR2 SQIVND (reference sequence). The V and J ends lost 3 bases and 1 base respectively, with 9 bases between them. CDR3 protein: CASSMGLANTEAFF. DNA of the CDR3: TGTGCCAGTAGTATGGGGTTAGCGAACACTGAAGCTTTCTTT. Complete variable domain (other parts from reference TRBV19 and TRBJ1-1): DGGITQSPKYLFRKEGQNVTLSCEQNLNHDAMYWYRQDPGQGLRLIYYSQIVNDFQKGDIAEGYSVSREKKESFPLTVTSAQKNPTAFYLCASSMGLANTEAFFGQGTRLTVV.

The chain is built from TRBV5-6 and TRBJ1-3; D is unresolved. Germline CDR1 reads SGHDT; CDR2 reads YYEEEE. V lost 3 bases and J 4 bases, leaving 14 bases between the germline ends. The CDR3 loop spans 15 amino acids. The CDR3 DNA reads TGTGCCAGCAGCTCCCCTACCAGGTCCGGAAACACCATATATTTT. This sequence encodes CASSSPTRSGNTIYF.

V is TRBV7-8 and J is TRBJ2-1, with TRBD2 matching 7 bases. CDR1 is SGHVS, CDR2 FQNEAQ, per germline. The CDR3 totals 16 residues. Losses at the gene ends were 2 bases for V and 3 bases for J; bases not matched to a gene: 7. CDR3: CASSLWGGGGYNEQFF. Here the CDR3 DNA reads TGTGCCAGCAGCTTATGGGGAGGCGGGGGCTACAATGAGCAGTTCTTC.

This sequence joins TRBV4-3 and TRBJ2-7; D may correspond to TRBD1 or TRBD2 (5 bases each). Germline values: CDR1 LGHNA, CDR2 YSLEER. The CDR3 length is 16 residues. Deletions cut 0 bases from V and 4 bases from J, with 16 bases between. CDR3 amino acids: CASSQEAGGSAYEQYF. The DNA of the CDR3 is TGCGCCAGCAGCCAAGAGGCTGGGGGTAGCGCTTACGAGCAGTACTTC.

The count of this clone is one. CDR3 in amino acids: CASSENTGSGANVLTF. As DNA, the CDR3 is TGTGCCAGCAGTGAAAACACAGGGTCTGGGGCCAACGTCCTGACTTTC. The chain links TRBV6-1 to TRBJ2-6; a weak D match, TRBD1 (6 bases). Germline CDR1 is MNHNS and CDR2 is SASEGT. V was shortened by 2 bases and J by 1 base, with 9 bases between the two germline ends. This CDR3 comprises 16 residues.

The V gene is TRBV7-9, the J gene TRBJ2-7, with 7 bases lining up with TRBD1. The CDR3 is 15 residues long. The germline gives CDR1 SEHNR, CDR2 FQNEAQ (reference sequence). V was pared by 1 base and J by 3 bases, with 6 bases of the junction left unmatched. This chain's CDR3 is CASSLEAGGIYEQYF. DNA of the CDR3: TGTGCCAGCAGCTTAGAAGCAGGGGGAATCTACGAGCAGTACTTC.

The CDR3 sequence is CASTHKAAGDQQYF. In DNA, the CDR3 is TGTGCCAGTACCCACAAGGCGGCAGGGGACCAGCAGTACTTC. V gene TRBV19 combines with J gene TRBJ2-7, with TRBD1 as a possible D gene (6 bases). The CDR3 extends over 14 amino acids. Germline CDR1 and CDR2: LNHDA and SQIVND (reference sequence). Trimming removed 7 bases from V and 8 bases from J, with 21 bases in between. The whole variable domain, remainder taken from reference TRBV19 and TRBJ2-7, is DGGITQSPKYLFRKEGQNVTLSCEQNLNHDAMYWYRQDPGQGLRLIYYSQIVNDFQKGDIAEGYSVSREKKESFPLTVTSAQKNPTAFYLCASTHKAAGDQQYFGPGTRLTVT.

The V call is TRBV5-1, the J call TRBJ1-1; a possible D gene is TRBD1 (5 bases). The V and J ends lost 0 bases and 6 bases respectively, with 12 bases between them. This CDR3 has 14 residues. CDR1 and CDR2 (germline): SGHRS, YFSETQ. This CDR3 is CASSLGGSSAEAFF. CDR3 bases: TGCGCCAGCAGCTTGGGGGGGTCAAGCGCTGAAGCTTTCTTT.

This rearrangement joins TRBV28 to TRBJ2-7, with D tentatively TRBD1 (6 bases). This CDR3 is built from 14 residues. V was trimmed by 6 bases and J by 2 bases, leaving 14 bases between them. Germline values: CDR1 MDHEN, CDR2 SYDVKM. DNA of the CDR3: TGTGCCAGCAGGCATGACAGGCCCCCCTACGAGCAGTACTTC. Its protein is CASRHDRPPYEQYF.

The gene calls are TRBV19 and TRBJ1-5, with D possibly matching TRBD1 (6 bases). This CDR3 is built from 14 residues. V lost 5 bases and J 9 bases, leaving 17 bases between the germline ends. The germline CDR1 and CDR2 sequences are LNHDA and SQIVND (reference sequence). CDR3 sequence (DNA): TGTGCCAGTAGTGAGATTTCACAGGGCTGGCCCCAGCATTTT. Translating gives CASSEISQGWPQHF. Full variable domain (outside the CDR3, taken from reference TRBV19 and TRBJ1-5): DGGITQSPKYLFRKEGQNVTLSCEQNLNHDAMYWYRQDPGQGLRLIYYSQIVNDFQKGDIAEGYSVSREKKESFPLTVTSAQKNPTAFYLCASSEISQGWPQHFGDGTRLSIL.

Turning to this clone: A junction boundary mismatches the germline segment, possibly from a read error. Other DNA sequences of this sample code for an identical CDR3. J is TRBJ2-3 and V is TRBV28; TRBD2 matches at 11 bases. The CDR3 loop spans 17 amino acids. Germline V CDR1 and CDR2: MDHEN, SYDVKM. CDR3 sequence reads: CASSPQRLAGRADTQYF. Here the CDR3 DNA reads TGTGCTAGCAGTCCCCAGCGACTAGCGGGACGGGCAGATACGCAGTATTTT.

The V call is TRBV9, the J call TRBJ2-7, with 7 bases identical to TRBD2. The germline CDR1 and CDR2 sequences are SGDLS and YYNGEE. The CDR3 has 14 amino acids. The V gene end was trimmed by 0 bases and the J gene end by 2 bases; junction bases not matched to a gene: 2. The chain's CDR3 is CASSVGGLTYEQYF. The CDR3 DNA is TGTGCCAGCAGCGTAGGGGGACTAACCTACGAGCAGTACTTC.

The chain joins TRBV9 to TRBJ1-6; possible D gene TRBD1, 5 bases. Trimming removed 3 bases from V and 10 bases from J, with 17 bases in between. Per germline, CDR1 SGDLS and CDR2 YYNGEE. CDR3 size: 15 residues. CDR3 region: CASSEGRGGNSPLHF. The CDR3 DNA reads as TGTGCCAGCAGCGAAGGGAGGGGAGGTAACTCACCCCTCCACTTT.

This clone came up once. The chain joins TRBV24-1 to TRBJ1-1; 7 nucleotides align to TRBD1. Trimming at V came to 3 bases and at J to 0 bases, leaving 3 bases not matched to a gene. The length of the CDR3 is 15 residues. Germline CDR1 KGHDR, CDR2 SFDVKD. The CDR3 sequence is CATSDGTVMNTEAFF. CDR3 in DNA: TGTGCCACCAGTGATGGGACAGTGATGAACACTGAAGCTTTCTTT.